This T cell receptor (beta chain) was profiled in a study of beta chain features in type 1 diabetes. Findings and caveats of the study: For patients and controls alike, PCR might favor shorter templates to the same degree. The naive, central memory and Treg TCRB repertoires of patients appeared to be more similar to one another than those of healthy donors.

Naive, central memory, regulatory and stem cell-like memory cells within the CD4+ compartment were sorted using CD45RO/CCR7/CD25/CD127/CD95/CD27. This clone was detected a few times. Its antigen is undetermined. The CDR3 has 17 amino acids. V was trimmed by 1 base and J by 0 bases, leaving 13 bases between them. Germline V gives CDR1 MGHDK, CDR2 SYGVNS. Reverse transcription of all isolated RNA meant that expressed TCRB transcripts were sequenced. Only in-frame clones appear in the TCRdb table, and some are missing; sequencing was by immunoSEQ multiplex PCR. The sample includes 450,000 to 550,000 clones, around 30% seen only once; the top ten take 0.05% to 0.065%.

The source is a man aged 18 to 30 in good health. The rearrangement joins TRBV25-1 to TRBJ2-4, with unresolved D. The specimen was naive CD4+ T cells from blood. Here the CDR3 DNA reads TGTGCCAGCAGTGAATGGGGTGAGCCATTAGCCAAAAACATTCAGTACTTC. This sequence encodes CASSEWGEPLAKNIQYF.